Shown below are 11 T cell receptor beta chains from a single sample sequenced in a study of cytomegalovirus exposure and HLA in healthy donors. This PCR relied on a set of 60 Vbeta primers and 13 Jbeta primers. Only in-frame clones appear in the TCRdb table, and some are missing; sequencing was by immunoSEQ multiplex PCR. The sample holds over 70,000 clones; 80% are singletons and the top ten take approximately 2%. The material sequenced was PBMCs. The receptors derive from a man aged 18 to 35 in good health and CMV-seronegative.

Written as DNA, the CDR3 is TGTGCCAGCACCCTAATCAGGGACAGATCGTATGGCTACACCTTC. It encodes CASTLIRDRSYGYTF. The gene calls are TRBV5-6 and TRBJ1-2; 7 bases agree with TRBD1. This CDR3 contains 15 residues. Germline V gives CDR1 SGHDT, CDR2 YYEEEE. Trimming took 6 bases from V and 5 from J; bases not matched to a gene: 13. The full variable domain, in which reference TRBV5-6 and TRBJ1-2 provide the parts outside the CDR3, is DAGVTQSPTHLIKTRGQQVTLRCSPKSGHDTVSWYQQALGQGPQFIFQYYEEEERQRGNFPDRFSGHQFPNYSSELNVNALLLGDSALYLCASTLIRDRSYGYTFGSGTRLTVV.

The CDR3: CAISMTGSGNTEAFF. CDR3 nucleotide sequence: TGTGCCATCAGTATGACAGGGTCAGGGAACACTGAAGCTTTCTTT. This sequence joins TRBV10-3 and TRBJ1-1; TRBD1 matches at 7 bases. Trimming cost V 5 bases and J 1 base; bases outside gene matches: 7. Germline CDR1 ENHRY, CDR2 SYGVKD. CDR3 length: 15 residues.

This sequence joins TRBV29-1 and TRBJ1-4; no clear D gene. The CDR3 is 12 amino acids. V was pared by 7 bases and J by 11 bases, with 17 bases between. Germline V gene sequence: CDR1 SQVTM, CDR2 ANQGSEA. In nucleotides, the CDR3 is TGCAGCGGAGGGAAGGCCCAAGAGAAACTGTTTTTT. Its protein is CSGGKAQEKLFF. Full variable domain (outside the CDR3, taken from reference TRBV29-1 and TRBJ1-4): SAVISQKPSRDICQRGTSLTIQCQVDSQVTMMFWYRQQPGQSLTLIATANQGSEATYESGFVIDKFPISRPNLTFSTLTVSNMSPEDSSIYLCSGGKAQEKLFFGSGTQLSVL.

The CDR3 DNA follows: TGTGCCAGCAGTGTTTCCGGGACAGGGGTCTACGAGCAGTACTTC. Amino acids: CASSVSGTGVYEQYF. The chain carries TRBV6-1 and TRBJ2-7, with 10 bases that match TRBD1. CDR1 is MNHNS and CDR2 is SASEGT in the germline V gene. The CDR3 spans 15 residues. After removal of 4 bases from V and 3 bases from J, the junction contained 6 bases not matched to a gene.

J is TRBJ2-1 and V is TRBV5-1; possibly TRBD2 for D (7 bases). Germline-derived CDR1 and CDR2 are SGHRS and YFSETQ. Trimming took 0 bases from V and 9 from J, leaving 16 bases between them. This CDR3 has 15 amino acids. CDR3 protein: CASSLEGGGRSEQFF. CDR3 coding DNA: TGCGCCAGCAGCTTGGAAGGGGGGGGGCGTAGTGAGCAGTTCTTC.

The chain links TRBV27 to TRBJ1-3; D uncertain. V was cut by 6 bases and J by 0 bases, with 9 bases left in between. CDR1 is MNHEY and CDR2 is SMNVEV in the germline V gene (reference sequence). CDR3 length: 14 amino acids. In DNA form, the CDR3 reads TGTGCCAGCAGCCACGGGGTCTCTGGAAACACCATATATTTT. Amino acid sequence: CASSHGVSGNTIYF.

This clone was seen a handful of times. This rearrangement joins TRBV6-1 to TRBJ1-1; TRBD1 agrees at 7 bases. This CDR3 spans 14 amino acids. In germline, CDR1 is MNHNS, CDR2 SASEGT. V trimming: 2 bases; J trimming: 5 bases; junction bases outside the gene matches: 5. CDR3 DNA: TGTGCCAGCAGTGAAAAGAGGGGACAGACTGAAGCTTTCTTT. This gives the protein CASSEKRGQTEAFF.

V usage is TRBV6-5 and J usage is TRBJ1-2, with no clear D. CDR1 MNHEY and CDR2 SVGAGI come from the germline V gene. This CDR3 is built from 13 residues. Trimming stripped 6 bases from V and 5 bases from J, with 13 bases between. DNA for the CDR3: TGTGCCAGCAGCTACGACGGAGCGTATGGCTACACCTTC. It encodes CASSYDGAYGYTF.

This chain links TRBV5-1 with TRBJ2-1, with 8 bases lining up with TRBD2. Trimming cost V 4 bases and J 5 bases; bases outside gene matches: 5. Germline values: CDR1 SGHRS, CDR2 YFSETQ. The CDR3 loop spans 14 amino acids. The DNA for the CDR3 is TGCGCCAGCAGCCGTGAGCGGGGGAACAATGAGCAGTTCTTC. It codes for CASSRERGNNEQFF.

The genes are TRBV7-2 and TRBJ1-4; D remains ambiguous. V was clipped by 4 bases and J by 0 bases, with 12 bases between them. Germline V gene sequence: CDR1 SGHTA, CDR2 FQGNSA. The CDR3 spans 16 residues. The CDR3 loop reads CASSSRRTATNEKLFF. DNA for the CDR3: TGTGCCAGCAGCTCCCGACGGACTGCAACTAATGAAAAACTGTTTTTT.

The V and J genes are TRBV6-1 and TRBJ2-1, with D hard to call. This CDR3 is built from 16 residues. V dropped 4 bases and J dropped 2 bases, with 15 bases sitting between them. Germline V gene lookup returns CDR1 MNHNS and CDR2 SASEGT. The CDR3 sequence is CASSVLREPPYNEQFF. CDR3 in DNA: TGTGCCAGCAGTGTCTTGAGAGAACCGCCCTACAATGAGCAGTTCTTC.